The text below deals with one T cell receptor (beta chain). Preparation of the TCRbeta library used unique molecular identifiers. TCRdb ran MiXCR on the PCR reads and lists one entry per CDR3 protein. The table has 670,000 or so distinct CDR3 sequences, less than 15% seen once. This sample is drawn from a study of T-cell reconstitution after alpha-beta-depleted transplantation in children. V was pared by 5 bases and J by 0 bases, with 7 bases of the junction left unmatched. The CDR3 contains 16 residues. Germline lookup yields CDR1 SSHAT and CDR2 FNYEAQ (reference sequence). This specimen was PBMCs, taken before TCRalphabeta/CD19-depleted stem cell transplant. J is TRBJ2-1 and V is TRBV7-7; TRBD1 matches 7 bases. The sequence was obtained from a girl aged 2 to 9 with congenital amegakaryocytic thrombocytopenia, due to receive a stem cell transplant. The CDR3: CASSTQRTGSYNEQFF. The CDR3 DNA sequence: TGTGCCAGCAGCACCCAAAGGACAGGCTCCTACAATGAGCAGTTCTTC.